This TCR beta chain was captured in a study of blood T cells in healthy people across ages. The CDR3 extends over 14 amino acids. Looked up from germline, CDR1 is SGHTA and CDR2 is FQGNSA. V shed 1 base, J shed 15 bases, and the junction held 9 bases outside the gene matches. It was with a sample-barcoded 5' primer and a J-beta primer mix that a second PCR of roughly 7 to 11 cycles was run. TCRdb re-called the 5' RACE reads with MiXCR, one entry per CDR3 protein. The sample includes some 940,000 distinct CDR3 sequences, 25% to 30% of them seen just once. Another study also made use of these data, one on T cells of mothers and their children.

Sequenced: blood. The V gene is TRBV7-2, the J gene TRBJ1-6, with 7 bases lining up with TRBD1. The TCR was taken from a woman in her thirties or forties in good health. The CDR3 here is CASSLVSTGADLHF. The CDR3 DNA reads as TGTGCCAGCAGCTTAGTTTCCACAGGGGCGGACCTCCACTTT.